One sample yielded the 22 T cell receptor beta chains listed below, sequenced in a study of T-cell memory formation after mild COVID-19 (dated by TCRdb to the early 2020s). Libraries were made using 5' RACE. Sequencing took place on an Illumina NovaSeq 6000. TCRdb reran the public reads through fastp at Q25 and MiXCR, keeping productive beta chains. One record per CDR3 amino acid sequence lists the most common genes and DNA. In all, the sample holds 300,000 to 400,000 distinct CDR3 sequences, and under 15% of those were seen once. The biggest ten clones account for around 22% of the sample. Input material: PBMCs or a T cell subset sorted from them (not recorded which). The receptors were sampled from a young man who had mild COVID-19 (a few samples of this study predate the infection). The sample titles of this study are shuffled in the database, so cell type and time point are left out; the donor was told from shared clones.

V gene TRBV24-1 combines with J gene TRBJ2-5, with D possibly matching TRBD2 (5 bases). This CDR3 comprises 13 residues. Trimming left V 6 bases short and J 12 bases short, with 19 bases between. Germline CDR1 reads KGHDR; CDR2 reads SFDVKD. The CDR3: CATSSLTSGVEYF. The CDR3 nucleotides are TGTGCCACCAGTTCCCTTACCAGCGGAGTCGAGTACTTC.

This sequence joins TRBV7-9 and TRBJ1-5, with D possibly TRBD1 on 6 matching bases. The CDR3 covers 16 residues. Germline V gives CDR1 SEHNR, CDR2 FQNEAQ (reference sequence). The V end lost 4 bases, the J end lost 3 bases, and 16 bases lay between the germline ends. As DNA, the CDR3 is TGTGCCAGCAGCTCAATAAGGGGGGGCCCCAATCAGCCCCAGCATTTT. The encoded protein is CASSSIRGGPNQPQHF.

Here the CDR3 reads CASSQEPPGWFHQGNTEAFF. CDR3 nucleotide sequence: TGTGCCAGCAGCCAAGAACCGCCGGGTTGGTTCCACCAGGGGAACACTGAAGCTTTCTTT. The rearrangement joins TRBV14 to TRBJ1-1; TRBD1 is a possible D gene (5 bases). Deletions cut 0 bases from V and 1 base from J, with 24 bases between. This CDR3 comprises 20 residues. Germline values: CDR1 SGHDN, CDR2 FVKESK.

This clonotype was counted only a few times. The J gene is TRBJ1-6, the V gene TRBV5-1; no clear D gene. Per the germline V gene, CDR1 is SGHRS and CDR2 is YFSETQ. The V end lost 0 bases, the J end lost 11 bases, and 6 bases lay between the germline ends. This CDR3 is built from 12 residues. This chain's CDR3 is CASSLEEPPLHF. The CDR3 DNA sequence: TGCGCCAGCAGCTTGGAAGAACCACCCCTCCACTTT.

This clonotype has just a few counts. The rearrangement links TRBV7-3 to TRBJ2-3; 8 nucleotides match TRBD1. Germline CDR1 is SGHTA and CDR2 is FQGTGA. V lost 5 bases, J lost 0 bases, and 7 bases stayed unmatched. The CDR3 is 16 residues long. The CDR3 region has the DNA TGTGCCAGCAGCCTACAGGGGGAAGGTAGCACAGATACGCAGTATTTT. Its protein product is CASSLQGEGSTDTQYF.

This clonotype was found a few times. The gene calls are TRBV7-2 and TRBJ2-5; 7 bases map to TRBD1. Trimming removed 3 bases from V and 4 bases from J; junction bases left unmatched: 14. The CDR3 extends over 17 amino acids. Germline-derived CDR1 and CDR2 are SGHTA and FQGNSA. CDR3 sequence reads: CASSFPMARQGRETQYF. The CDR3 DNA is TGTGCCAGCAGCTTCCCTATGGCACGACAGGGCCGAGAGACCCAGTACTTC.

The V and J genes are TRBV7-2 and TRBJ2-1; possibly TRBD2 for D (5 bases). Germline V gene data show CDR1 as SGHTA and CDR2 as FQGNSA. The V end was cut by 0 bases, the J end by 10 bases, with 22 bases between. The CDR3 has 17 amino acids. CDR3 in DNA: TGTGCCAGCAGCTTAGCAGCAGGTGGACTGGCCCAGGTCGAGCAGTTCTTC. Its translation: CASSLAAGGLAQVEQFF.

The chain couples TRBV18 to TRBJ1-4; TRBD1 aligns across 7 bases. CDR1 and CDR2 from the germline V gene are KGHSH and LQKENI. CDR3 size: 19 residues. V was clipped by 6 bases and J by 4 bases; unmatched bases: 20. CDR3 protein: CASSYRLRDRLDFNEKLFF. The CDR3 DNA is TGTGCCAGCTCCTACAGACTCCGGGACAGACTTGATTTTAATGAAAAACTGTTTTTT.

The chain recombines TRBV6-2 or TRBV6-3 with TRBJ1-1, with TRBD1 identical over 8 bases. This CDR3 comprises 14 residues. Germline V lookup: CDR1 MNHEY, CDR2 SVGEGT. The V gene end was trimmed by 4 bases and the J gene end by 5 bases; junction bases not matched to a gene: 6. Here the CDR3 reads CASSLETGVTEAFF. CDR3 in DNA: TGTGCCAGCAGTTTGGAGACAGGGGTGACTGAAGCTTTCTTT.

This clonotype was found a few times. The gene calls are TRBV29-1 and TRBJ2-7; D gene unclear. Per germline, CDR1 SQVTM and CDR2 ANQGSEA. Trimming took 4 bases from V and 2 from J, leaving 15 bases between them. This CDR3 has 14 amino acids. The chain's CDR3 is CSVALRLPPYEQYF. CDR3 sequence (DNA): TGCAGCGTTGCTTTGCGTCTTCCCCCCTACGAGCAGTACTTC.

Only a few counts were recorded for this clonotype. The gene calls are TRBV28 and TRBJ2-5; TRBD2 aligns across 9 bases. Trimming at V came to 4 bases and at J to 5 bases, leaving 11 bases not matched to a gene. Germline values: CDR1 MDHEN, CDR2 SYDVKM. This CDR3 is built from 16 residues. The CDR3 DNA sequence: TGTGCCAGCAGTTGGGGATTAGCGGGGGCCGGCGAGACCCAGTACTTC. This encodes CASSWGLAGAGETQYF.

V is TRBV10-2 and J is TRBJ2-5; D is unclear. With 0 bases removed from V and 3 bases from J, the gap between germline ends came to 5 bases. The CDR3 runs to 13 residues. The germline V gene has CDR1 WSHSY and CDR2 SAAADI. In DNA form, the CDR3 reads TGCGCCAGCAGTGAGTCGGGGAAAGAGACCCAGTACTTC. Protein sequence: CASSESGKETQYF.

The genes are TRBV6-6 and TRBJ2-5, with D possibly being TRBD1 or TRBD2 (5 bases each). Germline V lookup: CDR1 MNHNY, CDR2 SVGAGI (reference sequence). The CDR3 runs 13 residues. V was trimmed by 7 bases and J by 5 bases, leaving 14 bases between them. CDR3 DNA sequence: TGTGCCAGCACTCGAGGGGCAGTGGAGACCCAGTACTTC. This gives the protein CASTRGAVETQYF.

The chain employs TRBV20-1 and TRBJ2-2, with TRBD1 identical over 7 bases. Germline V CDR1 and CDR2: DFQATT, SNEGSKA (reference sequence). The CDR3 is 15 residues long. Trimming at V came to 6 bases and at J to 5 bases, leaving 12 bases not matched to a gene. The CDR3 loop is CSASESRGYTGELFF. The CDR3 region has the DNA TGCAGTGCCAGTGAATCCAGGGGGTATACCGGGGAGCTGTTTTTT.

The chain uses TRBV6-2 or TRBV6-3 and TRBJ2-1, with 8 bases aligning to TRBD2. V lost 6 bases and J lost 1; bases outside the gene matches: 14. CDR1 is MNHEY, CDR2 SVGEGT, per germline. The CDR3 extends over 18 amino acids. The CDR3 reads CASSHDLTSGLSYNEQFF. The CDR3 coding sequence is TGTGCCAGCAGCCACGACCTTACTAGCGGCCTTTCCTACAATGAGCAGTTCTTC.

This clonotype was seen more than once but under ten times. The rearrangement links TRBV6-1 to TRBJ1-6; a possible D gene is TRBD1 (5 bases). The CDR3 loop spans 15 amino acids. Looked up from germline, CDR1 is MNHNS and CDR2 is SASEGT. Trimming took 2 bases from V and 9 from J, leaving 14 bases between them. The CDR3, as DNA: TGTGCCAGCAGTGAAAAAAGGGGATCAGGTTCACCCCTCCACTTT. Translating gives CASSEKRGSGSPLHF.

The chain couples TRBV28 to TRBJ1-2, with 7 bases that match TRBD1. V was pared by 8 bases and J by 2 bases, with 11 bases of the junction left unmatched. The CDR3 sequence is 15 residues long. The germline CDR1 and CDR2 sequences are MDHEN and SYDVKM. CDR3 in amino acids: CASGGGRGRNYGYTF. As DNA, the CDR3 is TGTGCCAGCGGGGGGGGCAGGGGGAGGAACTATGGCTACACCTTC.

This clonotype was seen more than once but under ten times. The chain links TRBV29-1 to TRBJ2-1, with D perhaps given as TRBD1 or TRBD2 (5 bases each). V was clipped by 5 bases and J by 5 bases, with 13 bases between them. This CDR3 has 13 residues. CDR1 is SQVTM and CDR2 is ANQGSEA in the germline V gene. The DNA for the CDR3 is TGCAGCGTTTATGGGGGAAACGACAATGAGCAGTTCTTC. This codes for CSVYGGNDNEQFF.

This clonotype was counted only a few times. The chain combines TRBV5-8 with TRBJ2-2, with D unclear. Germline CDR1 is SGHTS and CDR2 is YDEGEE. The CDR3 runs 16 residues. The V end lost 3 bases, the J end lost 0 bases, and 12 bases lay between the germline ends. The CDR3 DNA follows: TGTGCCAGCAGCTCAGTTGGAGACGCGAACACCGGGGAGCTGTTTTTT. Amino acid sequence: CASSSVGDANTGELFF. Together with reference TRBV5-8 and TRBJ2-2, the CDR3 gives the full variable domain: EAGVTQSPTHLIKTRGQQATLRCSPISGHTSVYWYQQALGLGLQFLLWYDEGEERNRGNFPPRFSGRQFPNYSSELNVNALELEDSALYLCASSSVGDANTGELFFGEGSRLTVL.

The chain recombines TRBV12-3 or TRBV12-4 with TRBJ2-3, with 7 nucleotides matching TRBD1. Germline trimming cut 6 bases from V and 5 bases from J; bases unmatched to any gene: 14. CDR3 length equals 16 residues. CDR3 in amino acids: CASSTLRVSGGDTQYF. CDR3 bases: TGTGCCAGCAGCACCCTCAGGGTTTCAGGGGGAGATACGCAGTATTTT.

This clonotype was detected only a few times. This chain uses TRBV7-2 with TRBJ2-3; 7 bases fit TRBD1. The junction had 13 bases not matched to a gene; V was cut back by 3 bases and J by 1 base. The CDR3 totals 18 residues. In germline, CDR1 is SGHTA, CDR2 FQGNSA. The CDR3 spells CASSLRGPGLVGTDTQYF. The CDR3 region has the DNA TGTGCCAGCAGCTTGAGGGGGCCGGGTCTAGTGGGCACAGATACGCAGTATTTT.

This clonotype occurred a few times. The rearrangement uses TRBV5-4 and TRBJ2-3; 10 positions match TRBD2. V lost 6 bases and J lost 0; bases outside the gene matches: 10. The germline CDR1 and CDR2 sequences are SGHNT and YYREEE (reference sequence). This CDR3 has 17 residues. CDR3 bases: TGTGCCAGCAACCCGGGAACTAGCGGGGCTAGCACAGATACGCAGTATTTT. It codes for CASNPGTSGASTDTQYF.